The 17 T cell receptor beta chains below were found in one sample sequenced in a study of vaccination effects on CD4 cells after COVID-19. No antigen has been assigned to these receptors. TCRdb's table, derived via immunoSEQ multiplex PCR, lists solely in-frame clones and lacks some. The sample lists about 26,000 clones; about four fifths were seen once. With the ViraFEST assay, the study expanded antigen-specific CD4+ T cells using viral peptide pools, then sequenced them. The authors isolated CD4+ T cells after about eleven days of culture. This person's SARS-CoV-2 infection, confirmed by PCR, occurred between March and December 2020. The input for sequencing was CD4+ T cells from PBMCs cultured with HCoV-NL63 spike peptides, taken before COVID-19 vaccination. These receptors all come from a human donor who had a prior SARS-CoV-2 infection.

This clone has a single count. The J gene is TRBJ2-1, the V gene TRBV21-1; TRBD2, as called in the table, went unchecked against the DNA. TRBV21-1 is a listed pseudogene. The CDR3 consists of 16 residues. The CDR3 sequence: CASSKLKAQRVDEQFF. The CDR3, as DNA: TGTGCCAGCAGCAAACTTAAAGCTCAACGTGTCGATGAGCAGTTCTTC.

This clone was picked up one time. J is TRBJ2-3 and V is TRBV14, with TRBD2 as a possible D gene (6 bases). Between the trimmed V and J ends, which lost 3 bases and 3 bases, there was a span of 22 bases. CDR1 SGHDN and CDR2 FVKESK come from the germline V gene. The CDR3 runs 18 residues. The CDR3 DNA is TGTGCCAGCAGCCATTCCTGGGGTTTTCCGGGGGATACAGATACGCAGTATTTT. It specifies CASSHSWGFPGDTDTQYF.

The chain is built from TRBV2 and TRBJ2-7, with D possibly matching TRBD2 (5 bases). This CDR3 is 14 amino acids long. Trimming stripped 6 bases from V and 2 bases from J, with 14 bases between. Germline V gives CDR1 SNHLY, CDR2 FYNNEI. CDR3 sequence (DNA): TGTGCCAGCAGGGTTGGAGGACCGACCTACGAGCAGTACTTC. Protein sequence: CASRVGGPTYEQYF.

The chain couples TRBV18 to TRBJ2-1; a possible D gene is TRBD1 (5 bases). The V gene's germline CDR1 is KGHSH and CDR2 LQKENI. This CDR3 region has 17 residues. Trimming stripped 1 base from V and 1 base from J, with 14 bases between. The CDR3 bases are TGTGCCAGCTCACCACAACTGGACACGGGTTCCTACAATGAGCAGTTCTTC. Translating gives CASSPQLDTGSYNEQFF.

The chain carries TRBV6-6 and TRBJ1-3; TRBD1 is a possible D gene (5 bases). Per germline, CDR1 MNHNY and CDR2 SVGAGI (reference sequence). The CDR3 covers 15 residues. Trimming removed 3 bases at V and 4 bases at J, with 13 bases between. The CDR3 spells CASSYWGPVGNTIYF. In DNA form, the CDR3 reads TGTGCCAGCAGTTATTGGGGACCGGTGGGAAACACCATATATTTT.

About this clone: Compared with germline, one end of the junction differs, possibly owing to a read error. The V call is TRBV3-1 (or the pseudogene TRBV3-2), the J call TRBJ2-1; perhaps TRBD1 as D (5 bases). This CDR3 comprises 13 residues. Per the germline V gene, CDR1 is LGHDT and CDR2 is YNNKEL (reference sequence). CDR3 DNA: TGTGCCAGCAGACAAGACAGAAACAATGAGCAGTTCTTC. This codes for CASRQDRNNEQFF.

This clone was detected once. This chain connects TRBV7-8 to TRBJ2-7; 9 nucleotides agree with TRBD1. The CDR3 totals 15 residues. Trimming removed 5 bases from V and 7 bases from J; junction bases left unmatched: 12. Per the germline V gene, CDR1 is SGHVS and CDR2 is FQNEAQ. CDR3 loop: CASSLRDRENEEQYF. In nucleotides, the CDR3 is TGTGCCAGCAGCCTCCGGGACAGGGAGAATGAGGAGCAGTACTTC.

V usage is TRBV19 and J usage is TRBJ1-5; tentatively, D is TRBD1 (6 bases). V lost 4 bases and J lost 6, with 10 bases in between. Per germline, CDR1 LNHDA and CDR2 SQIVND (reference sequence). The CDR3 spans 13 residues. The CDR3 bases are TGTGCCAGTAGTAGAACAGGGACTCAGCCCCAGCATTTT. Amino acids: CASSRTGTQPQHF.

This chain links TRBV11-3 with TRBJ1-1, with D perhaps matching TRBD1 (6 bases). Germline CDR1 is SGHNT and CDR2 is YENEEA. The germline V and J ends were trimmed by 5 bases and 5 bases, with 24 bases remaining between them. This CDR3 comprises 17 residues. CDR3 residues: CASSQKWSGGVGTEAFF. CDR3 nucleotides: TGTGCCAGCAGCCAGAAATGGTCCGGGGGCGTCGGGACTGAAGCTTTCTTT.

The V call is TRBV27, the J call TRBJ2-7, with 10 bases that match TRBD2. The germline V gene has CDR1 MNHEY and CDR2 SMNVEV (reference sequence). Losses at the gene ends were 2 bases for V and 9 bases for J; bases not matched to a gene: 10. The CDR3 has 15 residues. The CDR3 bases are TGTGCCAGCAGTTTAAGGGGGCTAGCGGGAGATGTGCAGTACTTC. This codes for CASSLRGLAGDVQYF.

The CDR3: CASSLDGTRSGNTIYF. The DNA of the CDR3 is TGTGCCAGCAGCTTGGACGGGACCCGCTCTGGAAACACCATATATTTT. The V gene is TRBV5-4, the J gene TRBJ1-3, with TRBD1 as a possible D gene (5 bases). The germline V gene encodes CDR1 SGHNT and CDR2 YYREEE (reference sequence). With 0 bases removed from V and 0 bases from J, the gap between germline ends came to 10 bases. The CDR3 has 16 residues.

The chain uses TRBV7-9 and TRBJ2-2, with D perhaps being TRBD1 or TRBD2 (6 bases each). Between the trimmed V and J ends, which lost 5 bases and 6 bases, there was a span of 19 bases. The CDR3 spans 16 residues. CDR1 and CDR2 from the germline V gene are SEHNR and FQNEAQ (reference sequence). CDR3 sequence: CASSRVGGGLPGELFF. The CDR3 DNA sequence: TGTGCCAGCAGCCGCGTTGGAGGGGGTTTGCCCGGGGAGCTGTTTTTT.

Only a few counts were recorded for this clone. This chain uses TRBV7-9 with TRBJ1-6; 7 bases match TRBD1. Germline trimming cut 4 bases from V and 7 bases from J; bases unmatched to any gene: 7. Germline CDR1 is SEHNR and CDR2 is FQNEAQ (reference sequence). CDR3 length equals 15 residues. This CDR3 reads CASSSYRGGNSPLHF. As DNA, the CDR3 is TGTGCCAGCAGCTCCTACAGGGGTGGGAATTCACCCCTCCACTTT.

J is TRBJ2-7 and V is TRBV2; TRBD2 agrees at 9 bases. Losses at the gene ends were 1 base for V and 3 bases for J; bases not matched to a gene: 10. The CDR3 totals 17 residues. The V gene's germline CDR1 is SNHLY and CDR2 FYNNEI. In DNA, the CDR3 is TGTGCCAGCAGTGAAGACAGCGGGAGGTTCGGAATCTACGAGCAGTACTTC. Amino acids: CASSEDSGRFGIYEQYF.

This sequence joins TRBV14 and TRBJ2-7, with 8 bases fitting TRBD1. The germline V gene has CDR1 SGHDN and CDR2 FVKESK. V was pared by 3 bases and J by 7 bases, with 14 bases of the junction left unmatched. This CDR3 has 16 residues. For the CDR3, the DNA is TGTGCCAGCAGCCACCGACAGGGGACGTTGTCTGGTGAGCAGTACTTC. This sequence encodes CASSHRQGTLSGEQYF.

The V gene is TRBV5-1, the J gene TRBJ2-6, with D possibly being TRBD1 or TRBD2 (5 bases each). CDR1 is SGHRS and CDR2 is YFSETQ in the germline V gene. The CDR3 contains 16 residues. V gave up 4 bases and J gave up 0 bases, with 11 bases separating them. Here the CDR3 reads CASSGDVSSGANVLTF. The CDR3 bases are TGCGCCAGCAGCGGGGACGTTAGCTCTGGGGCCAACGTCCTGACTTTC.

In this sample, this clone turned up once. The genes are TRBV19 and TRBJ2-3; a weak D match, TRBD2 (6 bases). V lost 4 bases and J 1 base, leaving 15 bases between the germline ends. The CDR3 has 16 residues. Germline CDR1 and CDR2: LNHDA and SQIVND (reference sequence). In DNA, the CDR3 is TGTGCCAGTAGTAACTACCGGGACTTAGGCACAGATACGCAGTATTTT. Translation: CASSNYRDLGTDTQYF.